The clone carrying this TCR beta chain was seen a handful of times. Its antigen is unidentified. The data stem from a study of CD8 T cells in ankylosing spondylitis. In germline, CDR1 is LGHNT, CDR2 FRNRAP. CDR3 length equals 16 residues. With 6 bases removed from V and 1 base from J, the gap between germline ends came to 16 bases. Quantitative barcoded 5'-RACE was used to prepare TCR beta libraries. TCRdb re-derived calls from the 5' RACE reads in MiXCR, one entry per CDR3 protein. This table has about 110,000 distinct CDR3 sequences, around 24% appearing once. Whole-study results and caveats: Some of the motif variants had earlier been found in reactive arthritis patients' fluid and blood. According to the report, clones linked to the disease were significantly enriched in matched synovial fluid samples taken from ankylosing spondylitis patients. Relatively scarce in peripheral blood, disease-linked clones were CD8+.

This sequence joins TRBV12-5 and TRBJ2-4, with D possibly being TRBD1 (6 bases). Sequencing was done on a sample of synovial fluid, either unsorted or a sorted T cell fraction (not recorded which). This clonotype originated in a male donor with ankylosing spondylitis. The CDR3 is CASGSNRVGAKNIQYF. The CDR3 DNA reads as TGTGCTAGTGGCTCCAACAGGGTTGGTGCCAAAAACATTCAGTACTTC.